These T cell receptor beta chains were read from a single sample in a study of radiation and T cells in renal cell carcinoma. Clones were read by immunoSEQ multiplex PCR, and TCRdb kept only the in-frame ones, dropping some. The sample lists around 94,000 clones; around four fifths were seen once. The input for sequencing was blood, taken from a patient whose treatment included radiotherapy and nephrectomy. These receptors came from a man in his fifties or sixties with renal cell carcinoma. The CDR3 runs from the conserved cysteine through the conserved F or W. Each record gives: clone size, V gene, D gene, CDR3 length, J gene, CDR3 DNA, CDR3 protein. The D gene is left open where the match is weak. Not every row has a clone size; where given, it reads once, few, many or a size class.

abundance: NA; v_gene: TRBV5-1; d_gene: NA; len: 14; j_gene: TRBJ2-5; CDR3nt: TGCGCCAGCAGCTTGGCGGGGGTTCAAGAGACCCAGTACTTC; CDR3aa: CASSLAGVQETQYF
abundance: NA; v_gene: TRBV6-1; d_gene: NA; len: 15; j_gene: TRBJ1-3; CDR3nt: TGTGCCAGCGGTTTCCAGGGAGTGGCCGGAAACACCATATATTTT; CDR3aa: CASGFQGVAGNTIYF
abundance: NA; v_gene: TRBV7-2; d_gene: NA; len: 14; j_gene: TRBJ2-1; CDR3nt: TGTGCCAGCAGCTTTTTATGGAACGTGGATGAGCAGTTCTTC; CDR3aa: CASSFLWNVDEQFF
abundance: NA; v_gene: TRBV11-2; d_gene: NA; len: 12; j_gene: TRBJ1-1; CDR3nt: TGTGCCAGCAGCCCTGCGAACACTGAAGCTTTCTTT; CDR3aa: CASSPANTEAFF
abundance: NA; v_gene: TRBV6-1; d_gene: TRBD1; len: 14; j_gene: TRBJ1-2; CDR3nt: TGTGCCAGCAGTGGATTACAGGGGAACTATGGCTACACCTTC; CDR3aa: CASSGLQGNYGYTF
abundance: NA; v_gene: TRBV7-9; d_gene: TRBD2; len: 14; j_gene: TRBJ2-7; CDR3nt: TGTGCCAGCAGCTTTGGGACTAACACGGGCGAGCAGTACTTC; CDR3aa: CASSFGTNTGEQYF
abundance: once; v_gene: TRBV4-2; d_gene: NA; len: 17; j_gene: TRBJ2-3; CDR3nt: TGTGCCAGCAGCCAAGACTACGGGGGCTCACGCACAGATACGCAGTATTTT; CDR3aa: CASSQDYGGSRTDTQYF
abundance: NA; v_gene: TRBV6-1; d_gene: TRBD1; len: 17; j_gene: TRBJ2-5; CDR3nt: TGTGCCAGCAGTGTTTACTCAATCGACAGGGGAGGCGAGACCCAGTACTTC; CDR3aa: CASSVYSIDRGGETQYF
abundance: NA; v_gene: TRBV30; d_gene: TRBD1; len: 14; j_gene: TRBJ1-5; CDR3nt: TGTGCCTGGAGTTCCGGACAGGAGGGTCAGCCCCAGCATTTT; CDR3aa: CAWSSGQEGQPQHF
abundance: NA; v_gene: TRBV6-1; d_gene: NA; len: 15; j_gene: TRBJ1-1; CDR3nt: TGTGCCACAAAAACAGGGAGAGTCGTGGACACTGAAGCTTTCTTT; CDR3aa: CATKTGRVVDTEAFF
abundance: few; v_gene: TRBV13; d_gene: TRBD2; len: 15; j_gene: TRBJ2-1; CDR3nt: TGTGCCAGCAGCGGACGGGAGGGGGTTAACAATGAGCAGTTCTTC; CDR3aa: CASSGREGVNNEQFF
abundance: few; v_gene: TRBV30; d_gene: TRBD1; len: 14; j_gene: TRBJ2-7; CDR3nt: TGTGCCTGGAGTAGGCCAGGGGGCTCCTACGAGCAGTACTTC; CDR3aa: CAWSRPGGSYEQYF
abundance: NA; v_gene: TRBV6-1; d_gene: NA; len: 13; j_gene: TRBJ1-5; CDR3nt: TGTGCCAGCAGTGAACCTGAGGGACAGCCCCAGCATTTT; CDR3aa: CASSEPEGQPQHF
abundance: NA; v_gene: TRBV2; d_gene: NA; len: 12; j_gene: TRBJ1-1; CDR3nt: TGTGCCAGCAGGGAGGGAAACACTGAAGCTTTCTTT; CDR3aa: CASREGNTEAFF
abundance: NA; v_gene: TRBV27; d_gene: NA; len: 14; j_gene: TRBJ2-7; CDR3nt: TGTGCCAGCAGTTTATTAGCCAGGGGCCACGAGCAGTACTTC; CDR3aa: CASSLLARGHEQYF
abundance: NA; v_gene: TRBV7-8; d_gene: TRBD2; len: 16; j_gene: TRBJ2-1; CDR3nt: TGTGCCAGCAGCTTAAGTAGCGGGGGGACTTACAATGAGCAGTTCTTC; CDR3aa: CASSLSSGGTYNEQFF
abundance: NA; v_gene: TRBV19; d_gene: NA; len: 15; j_gene: TRBJ1-5; CDR3nt: TGTGCCAGTAGTATGAGCAGGGGCACAGGGCAGCCCCAGCATTTT; CDR3aa: CASSMSRGTGQPQHF
abundance: few; v_gene: TRBV11-2; d_gene: NA; len: 15; j_gene: TRBJ2-1; CDR3nt: TGTGCCAGCAGCTTAGTTCGGTACAATTCCAATGAGCAGTTCTTC; CDR3aa: CASSLVRYNSNEQFF
abundance: NA; v_gene: TRBV19; d_gene: NA; len: 15; j_gene: TRBJ1-4; CDR3nt: TGTGCCAGTAGTATTTTCTCCGCAACTAATGAAAAACTGTTTTTT; CDR3aa: CASSIFSATNEKLFF
abundance: NA; v_gene: TRBV7-8; d_gene: NA; len: 17; j_gene: TRBJ1-1; CDR3nt: TGTGCCAGCAGCTTAAGGGGCATGCGGCAATTGAACACTGAAGCTTTCTTT; CDR3aa: CASSLRGMRQLNTEAFF
abundance: NA; v_gene: TRBV5-6; d_gene: NA; len: 15; j_gene: TRBJ1-2; CDR3nt: TGTGCCAGCAGCCCGAGGGCGTTACCTAACTATGGCTACACCTTC; CDR3aa: CASSPRALPNYGYTF
abundance: few; v_gene: TRBV27; d_gene: TRBD1; len: 12; j_gene: TRBJ2-7; CDR3nt: TGTGCCAGCAGGACAGGGGCCTACGAGCAGTACTTC; CDR3aa: CASRTGAYEQYF
abundance: NA; v_gene: TRBV2; d_gene: NA; len: 11; j_gene: TRBJ1-1; CDR3nt: TGTGCCAGCAGTGAGGTCACTGAAGCTTTCTTT; CDR3aa: CASSEVTEAFF
abundance: NA; v_gene: TRBV9; d_gene: NA; len: 14; j_gene: TRBJ1-2; CDR3nt: TGTGCCAGCAGCCCCCTCGGGCAGAACTATGGCTACACCTTC; CDR3aa: CASSPLGQNYGYTF
abundance: NA; v_gene: TRBV2; d_gene: NA; len: 11; j_gene: TRBJ2-1; CDR3nt: TGTGCCAGCAAGTATGCCAATGAGCAGTTCTTC; CDR3aa: CASKYANEQFF
abundance: few; v_gene: TRBV6-5; d_gene: TRBD2; len: 14; j_gene: TRBJ2-1; CDR3nt: TGTGCCAGCAGTTTGCTAGCGGGAGATAGTGAGCAGTTCTTC; CDR3aa: CASSLLAGDSEQFF
abundance: once; v_gene: TRBV4-1; d_gene: TRBD2; len: 12; j_gene: TRBJ2-1; CDR3nt: TGCGCCAGCAGCCTTAGCGGGGGGGCTCGGTTCTTC; CDR3aa: CASSLSGGARFF
abundance: NA; v_gene: TRBV4-1; d_gene: NA; len: 15; j_gene: TRBJ2-1; CDR3nt: TGCGCCAGCAGCCCACACGAGGGCCCATGGGTTGAGCAGTTCTTC; CDR3aa: CASSPHEGPWVEQFF
abundance: large; v_gene: TRBV4-2; d_gene: NA; len: 14; j_gene: TRBJ2-3; CDR3nt: TGTGCCAGCAGCCAAGAAAGGTGGTCAGATACGCAGTATTTT; CDR3aa: CASSQERWSDTQYF
abundance: NA; v_gene: TRBV18; d_gene: NA; len: 14; j_gene: TRBJ2-1; CDR3nt: TGTGCCAGCTCACCGACCCGGGGGTACAATGAGCAGTTCTTC; CDR3aa: CASSPTRGYNEQFF
abundance: NA; v_gene: TRBV6-6; d_gene: TRBD2; len: 15; j_gene: TRBJ2-3; CDR3nt: TGTGCCAGCAGATATAGCGGGGCGAGCACAGATACGCAGTATTTT; CDR3aa: CASRYSGASTDTQYF
abundance: once; v_gene: TRBV6-5; d_gene: NA; len: 15; j_gene: TRBJ1-3; CDR3nt: TGTGCCAGCAGTTATGCATTGGGATTACGAAACACCATATATTTT; CDR3aa: CASSYALGLRNTIYF
abundance: NA; v_gene: TRBV5-1; d_gene: NA; len: 14; j_gene: TRBJ2-1; CDR3nt: TGCGCCAGCAGCTTGCGCCTAGGCGACAGGTATCGGTTCTTC; CDR3aa: CASSLRLGDRYRFF
abundance: once; v_gene: TRBV12-2; d_gene: NA; len: 12; j_gene: TRBJ2-7; CDR3nt: TGTGCAAGTCGCTTAGAGGCCCTAGAGCAGTACTTC; CDR3aa: CASRLEALEQYF
abundance: NA; v_gene: TRBV5-8; d_gene: NA; len: 14; j_gene: TRBJ1-1; CDR3nt: TGTGCCAGCAGCTTTGGGGGAGAGGCCACTGAAGCTTTCTTT; CDR3aa: CASSFGGEATEAFF
abundance: NA; v_gene: TRBV18; d_gene: TRBD2; len: 15; j_gene: TRBJ2-7; CDR3nt: TGTGCCAGCTCAAAACTAGCGGTGAACTCCTACGAGCAGTACTTC; CDR3aa: CASSKLAVNSYEQYF
abundance: NA; v_gene: TRBV28; d_gene: TRBD1; len: 15; j_gene: TRBJ1-5; CDR3nt: TGTGCCAGCAGTTTCAGGGGGAATAGCAATCAGCCCCAGCATTTT; CDR3aa: CASSFRGNSNQPQHF
abundance: NA; v_gene: TRBV14; d_gene: NA; len: 13; j_gene: TRBJ1-2; CDR3nt: TGTGCCAGCAACAACAACTCTAACTATGGCTACACCTTC; CDR3aa: CASNNNSNYGYTF
abundance: NA; v_gene: TRBV6-1; d_gene: NA; len: 14; j_gene: TRBJ2-2; CDR3nt: TGTGCCAGCAGTGCAAGCTGGAGCACCGGGGAGCTGTTTTTT; CDR3aa: CASSASWSTGELFF
abundance: once; v_gene: TRBV9; d_gene: TRBD2; len: 15; j_gene: TRBJ2-2; CDR3nt: TGTGCCAGCAGCGTAGGGAGCGGGGGGGCCGGGGAGCTGTTTTTT; CDR3aa: CASSVGSGGAGELFF
abundance: NA; v_gene: TRBV5-1; d_gene: NA; len: 16; j_gene: TRBJ1-1; CDR3nt: TGCGCCAGCAGCTTGTCGACAATCGACTCGAACACTGAAGCTTTCTTT; CDR3aa: CASSLSTIDSNTEAFF
abundance: NA; v_gene: TRBV11-1; d_gene: NA; len: 11; j_gene: TRBJ2-3; CDR3nt: TGTGCCAGCAGTTGGACAGATACGCAGTATTTT; CDR3aa: CASSWTDTQYF
abundance: NA; v_gene: TRBV27; d_gene: NA; len: 15; j_gene: TRBJ1-2; CDR3nt: TGTGCCAGCAGCGGTATTAGGACCGGGGGCTATGGCTACACCTTC; CDR3aa: CASSGIRTGGYGYTF
abundance: NA; v_gene: TRBV18; d_gene: NA; len: 12; j_gene: TRBJ2-7; CDR3nt: TGTGCCAGCTCACAGGACCGCTACGAGCAGTACTTC; CDR3aa: CASSQDRYEQYF
abundance: NA; v_gene: TRBV11-3; d_gene: TRBD2; len: 13; j_gene: TRBJ2-1; CDR3nt: TGTGCCAGCTCTAGCGGGAGTGGTGGTGAGCAGTTCTTC; CDR3aa: CASSSGSGGEQFF
abundance: NA; v_gene: TRBV11-3; d_gene: NA; len: 15; j_gene: TRBJ2-2; CDR3nt: TGTGCCAGCAGCCCACAAACTGTGAACACCGGGGAGCTGTTTTTT; CDR3aa: CASSPQTVNTGELFF
abundance: NA; v_gene: TRBV7-2; d_gene: TRBD1; len: 15; j_gene: TRBJ1-4; CDR3nt: TGTGCCAGCAGCTCTCAGACAGGGCCGAATGAAAAACTGTTTTTT; CDR3aa: CASSSQTGPNEKLFF
abundance: once; v_gene: TRBV28; d_gene: NA; len: 11; j_gene: TRBJ2-7; CDR3nt: TGTGCCAGTCGAAATTCCCCTGAGCAGTACTTC; CDR3aa: CASRNSPEQYF
abundance: NA; v_gene: TRBV11-2; d_gene: NA; len: 16; j_gene: TRBJ2-7; CDR3nt: TGTGCCAGCAGCCCCCGGGGGGCAGGGACCTCCTACGAGCAGTACTTC; CDR3aa: CASSPRGAGTSYEQYF
abundance: NA; v_gene: TRBV19; d_gene: NA; len: 13; j_gene: TRBJ2-3; CDR3nt: TGTGCCAGTACCCCGGACGGAGTAAGGACGCAGTATTTT; CDR3aa: CASTPDGVRTQYF
abundance: NA; v_gene: TRBV11-2; d_gene: NA; len: 15; j_gene: TRBJ2-2; CDR3nt: TGTGCCAGCAGCTTAGGGTGGGGCTCCACCGGGGAGCTGTTTTTT; CDR3aa: CASSLGWGSTGELFF
abundance: NA; v_gene: TRBV7-2; d_gene: NA; len: 13; j_gene: TRBJ2-2; CDR3nt: TGTGCCAGCAGCCGAGGGCGATCCGGGGAGCTGTTTTTT; CDR3aa: CASSRGRSGELFF
abundance: NA; v_gene: TRBV30; d_gene: TRBD1; len: 17; j_gene: TRBJ1-2; CDR3nt: TGTGCCTGGAGTTCTCTGGACAGGGGATCGTACGGCTATGGCTACACCTTC; CDR3aa: CAWSSLDRGSYGYGYTF
abundance: NA; v_gene: TRBV7-9; d_gene: TRBD2; len: 14; j_gene: TRBJ2-1; CDR3nt: TGTGCCAGCAGCTTGACTAGCGGGAGCGATGAGCAGTTCTTC; CDR3aa: CASSLTSGSDEQFF
abundance: NA; v_gene: TRBV7-2; d_gene: TRBD1; len: 16; j_gene: TRBJ2-3; CDR3nt: TGTGCCAGCAGCACCACAGGGGCCGGTGTGTGGGATACGCAGTATTTT; CDR3aa: CASSTTGAGVWDTQYF
abundance: NA; v_gene: TRBV11-1; d_gene: NA; len: 16; j_gene: TRBJ2-5; CDR3nt: TGTGCCAGCAGCTCAACCCCACAGGGCCGGCGGGAGACCCAGTACTTC; CDR3aa: CASSSTPQGRRETQYF
abundance: NA; v_gene: TRBV7-9; d_gene: TRBD1; len: 15; j_gene: TRBJ2-1; CDR3nt: TGTGCCAGCAGCTGGACAGGGGCCCTTAGGGGCGAGCAGTTCTTC; CDR3aa: CASSWTGALRGEQFF
abundance: NA; v_gene: TRBV6-6; d_gene: NA; len: 13; j_gene: TRBJ1-1; CDR3nt: TGTGCCAGCAGTTATTCAGGAGCCACTGAAGCTTTCTTT; CDR3aa: CASSYSGATEAFF
abundance: NA; v_gene: TRBV7-9; d_gene: TRBD2; len: 13; j_gene: TRBJ2-7; CDR3nt: TGTGCCAGCACCGGGGGAGGGGAGGCCGAGCAGTACTTC; CDR3aa: CASTGGGEAEQYF
abundance: few; v_gene: TRBV7-2; d_gene: TRBD2; len: 14; j_gene: TRBJ2-5; CDR3nt: TGTGCCAGCAGCAGGGACTACCCGACGGGGACCCAGTACTTC; CDR3aa: CASSRDYPTGTQYF